This T cell receptor beta chain was sequenced for a study of blood T cell repertoires in COVID-19. Recruited during active infection, patients (from Seattle) were subsequently followed longitudinally. Germline lookup yields CDR1 MNHEY and CDR2 SVGAGI. V lost 6 bases to trimming and J lost 1 base; unmatched junction nucleotides: 7. The CDR3 runs to 15 residues. Original analysis: Estimation of nucleated cell counts was performed using reference gene primer amplification. TCRdb's copy holds only in-frame clones and misses some; the assay was immunoSEQ multiplex PCR. Clone size and V and J calls were adopted from that table, with D and trimming inferred from the DNA. The sample contains 96,000 or so clones, around nine tenths of which appear only once.

The rearrangement joins TRBV6-5 to TRBJ2-3; 7 bases match TRBD2. This clonotype was obtained from a human donor with COVID-19, enrolled during active disease. The donor label of this sample is uncertain. Material: peripheral blood. CDR3 sequence: CASRLGLVRTDTQYF. The CDR3 nucleotides are TGTGCCAGCAGACTAGGACTAGTTCGCACAGATACGCAGTATTTT.